These T cell receptor beta chains were read from a single sample in a study of beta chain features in type 1 diabetes. Data came from immunoSEQ multiplex PCR; TCRdb stores just in-frame clones and leaves some out. The repertoire holds 630,000 or so clones, more than 12% seen once, with less than 0.04% in the top ten. Sequenced: naive CD4+ T cells from blood. Receptors originate from a man younger than 35 with type 1 diabetes. Both conserved end residues are part of each CDR3. A D gene is named only where the DNA matches it firmly. Clone size appears in some rows only: once, few, many, or a class for an expanded clone.

TRBD1 | TRBJ1-1 | TRBV10-3 | . | TGTGCCATCAGTGGTGGTAGGGGGCCGGGCACTGAAGCTTTCTTT | CAISGGRGPGTEAFF
. | TRBJ2-6 | TRBV14 | . | TGTGCCAGCAGCCAAGTAACGGGATCTGGGGCCAACGTCCTGACTTTC | CASSQVTGSGANVLTF
TRBD2 | TRBJ2-5 | TRBV29-1 | few | TGCAGCGTTGTGTTGGCGGGAGTGTCAGAGACCCAGTACTTC | CSVVLAGVSETQYF
TRBD1 | TRBJ2-1 | TRBV18 | . | TGTGCCAGCTCACCAATAACAGGGGGCTTGGGTGAGCAGTTCTTC | CASSPITGGLGEQFF
. | TRBJ1-1 | TRBV7-2 | few | TGTGCCAGCAGCTTAGGGGCAGGGAACACTGAAGCTTTCTTT | CASSLGAGNTEAFF
. | TRBJ1-1 | TRBV7-2 | few | TGTGCCAGCAGCTCGGAGGGGAACACTGAAGCTTTCTTT | CASSSEGNTEAFF
TRBD1 | TRBJ1-2 | TRBV7-9 | once | TGTGCCAGCAGCCGACAGGGAACTGGTGGCTACACCTTC | CASSRQGTGGYTF
TRBD2 | TRBJ2-1 | TRBV28 | . | TGTGCCAGCAGTTTAACTTCTAGCGGGGGGCCGGAGCAGTTCTTC | CASSLTSSGGPEQFF
TRBD2 | TRBJ2-3 | TRBV6-5 | few | TGTGCCAGCAGTAATCTAGCGGGAACCAGAGATACGCAGTATTTT | CASSNLAGTRDTQYF
. | TRBJ1-1 | TRBV7-9 | few | TGTGCCAGCAGCTTAGCGTTAGAGGACACTGAAGCTTTCTTT | CASSLALEDTEAFF
TRBD2 | TRBJ2-7 | TRBV27 | few | TGTGCCAGCACCCCAAGTACTAGCGGGAACTCCTACGAGCAGTACTTC | CASTPSTSGNSYEQYF
. | TRBJ2-4 | TRBV7-2 | . | TGTGCCAGCAGTCCGAACAAAAACATTCAGTACTTC | CASSPNKNIQYF
TRBD1 | TRBJ2-7 | TRBV28 | . | TGTGCCAGCAGTTTAGTTGGACAGGGCTTCTACGAGCAGTACTTC | CASSLVGQGFYEQYF
TRBD1 | TRBJ1-2 | TRBV7-9 | few | TGTGCCAGCAGCTCCCGGGACAGGGTGCACTACACCTTC | CASSSRDRVHYTF
. | TRBJ2-7 | TRBV7-9 | few | TGTGCCAGTACCTATGACTCCTACGAGCAGTACTTC | CASTYDSYEQYF
TRBD2 | TRBJ2-2 | TRBV6-5 | few | TGTGCCAGCAGTTCGGCGGGGGTTGGGACCGGGGAGCTGTTTTTT | CASSSAGVGTGELFF
. | TRBJ2-3 | TRBV20-1 | . | TGCAGTGCTAGTACAGATACGCAGTATTTT | CSASTDTQYF
TRBD1 | TRBJ2-4 | TRBV18 | . | TGTGCCAGCTCACCACGACAGGGGGCCGGGGCCAAAAACATTCAGTACTTC | CASSPRQGAGAKNIQYF
. | TRBJ2-7 | TRBV7-2 | . | TGTGCCAGCAGCTTAGCGGGGACTGATTCTTACGAGCAGTACTTC | CASSLAGTDSYEQYF
. | TRBJ1-2 | TRBV4-3 | few | TGCGCCAGCAGCCAAGATCGGCCCCAGGCTACCGGGGGAGGCTACACCTTC | CASSQDRPQATGGGYTF
TRBD2 | TRBJ2-4 | TRBV11-3 | . | TGTGCCAGCAGCTTAGCCGTCGGGGGGATTCAGTACTTC | CASSLAVGGIQYF
TRBD2 | TRBJ2-3 | TRBV28 | . | TGTGCCAGCAGGGAGACTAGCGGGAGGGCCTCTGGCACAGATACGCAGTATTTT | CASRETSGRASGTDTQYF
. | TRBJ1-2 | TRBV6-5 | . | TGTGCCAGCAGTTCCCCGCAGGGCAACTATGGCTACACCTTC | CASSSPQGNYGYTF
TRBD1 | TRBJ2-7 | TRBV7-2 | . | TGTGCCAGCAGCTTAGAGGGACAGGGGATCAGCGAGCAGTACTTC | CASSLEGQGISEQYF
TRBD2 | TRBJ2-7 | TRBV30 | . | TGTGCCTGGAGTGTCGGCAGGCTCGGACTAGCGGGGAGCTACGAGCAGTACTTC | CAWSVGRLGLAGSYEQYF
TRBD1 | TRBJ1-2 | TRBV29-1 | . | TGCAGCGTCGGTCCGGGACAGGGAGGGTATGGCTACACCTTC | CSVGPGQGGYGYTF
TRBD1 | TRBJ1-4 | TRBV4-3 | . | TGCGCCAGCAGCCAAGATAGGGCAGGGGGCTACGAAAAACTGTTTTTT | CASSQDRAGGYEKLFF
. | TRBJ2-2 | TRBV7-9 | . | TGTGCCAGCAGCTTAGAAAACACCGGGGAGCTGTTTTTT | CASSLENTGELFF
. | TRBJ1-1 | TRBV2 | few | TGTGCCAGCAGTGGGTCGGGTTCCACTGAAGCTTTCTTT | CASSGSGSTEAFF
. | TRBJ2-7 | TRBV10-3 | . | TGTGCCATCAGTGGTAGGGACGAGCAGTACTTC | CAISGRDEQYF
TRBD1 | TRBJ1-3 | TRBV11-2 | few | TGTGCCAGCAGCCCCGGGGACAGGGGGAACACCATATATTTT | CASSPGDRGNTIYF
. | TRBJ2-1 | TRBV18 | . | TGTGCCAGCTCACCTCAAACAGGATACAATGAGCAGTTCTTC | CASSPQTGYNEQFF
TRBD1 | TRBJ1-1 | TRBV4-2 | . | TGTGCCAGCAGCCAAGAAAACAGGGGAGGGGGCACTGAAGCTTTCTTT | CASSQENRGGGTEAFF
TRBD2 | TRBJ2-1 | TRBV4-2 | . | TGTGCCAGCAGCCAATTTAGCGGGGACCCCTACAATGAGCAGTTCTTC | CASSQFSGDPYNEQFF
. | TRBJ2-1 | TRBV7-2 | . | TGTGCCAGCACTCTAGGGACGCCCGAGTACAATGAGCAGTTCTTC | CASTLGTPEYNEQFF
. | TRBJ2-1 | TRBV28 | . | TGTGCCAGCACTCGTTGGGTTGAGCAGTTCTTC | CASTRWVEQFF
. | TRBJ2-7 | TRBV14 | . | TGTGCCAGCAACTCCGGGGCGGCCTACGAGCAGTACTTC | CASNSGAAYEQYF
. | TRBJ2-5 | TRBV5-8 | . | TGTGCCAGCAGCTTGCGGGGTCTGGGGGAGACCCAGTACTTC | CASSLRGLGETQYF
. | TRBJ1-1 | TRBV7-9 | . | TGTGCCAGCAGCGCCCGGTCTAGGGGAGGCACTGAAGCTTTCTTT | CASSARSRGGTEAFF
. | TRBJ1-1 | TRBV27 | few | TGTGCCAGCTTCGGCCTGGGGAACACTGAAGCTTTCTTT | CASFGLGNTEAFF
. | TRBJ1-4 | TRBV6-6 | . | TGTGCCAGCAGTTATGGCGAGGCAGGGAGGGATGAAAAACTGTTTTTT | CASSYGEAGRDEKLFF
TRBD2 | TRBJ2-3 | TRBV4-3 | few | TGCGCCAGCAGCCCCGGACTAGCTTGGGGGACAGATACGCAGTATTTT | CASSPGLAWGTDTQYF
. | TRBJ1-4 | TRBV19 | . | TGTGCCAGCAACTCTGTGGACGCCAATGAAAAACTGTTTTTT | CASNSVDANEKLFF
. | TRBJ1-2 | TRBV6-6 | . | TGTGCCAGCAGTTACGGACAGCCGTTCTATGGCTACACCTTC | CASSYGQPFYGYTF
. | TRBJ1-5 | TRBV30 | few | TGTGCCTGGAGTGTCGGGGGGAATCAGCCCCAGCATTTT | CAWSVGGNQPQHF
. | TRBJ1-5 | TRBV6-1 | . | TGTGCCACTATACCTGGGATTAGCAATCAGCCCCAGCATTTT | CATIPGISNQPQHF
. | TRBJ2-2 | TRBV11-2 | . | TGTGCCAGCAGCTTAGGACAGTCGAACACCGGGGAGCTGTTTTTT | CASSLGQSNTGELFF
TRBD1 | TRBJ1-2 | TRBV14 | . | TGTGCCAGCACCCGACAGGGGCAAGACTTCTATGGCTACACCTTC | CASTRQGQDFYGYTF
. | TRBJ1-1 | TRBV9 | few | TGTGCCAGCAACTCGGTGAACACTGAAGCTTTCTTT | CASNSVNTEAFF
TRBD1 | TRBJ1-1 | TRBV5-1 | . | TGCGCCAGCAGCTCTGGGACAGCAAACACTGAAGCTTTCTTT | CASSSGTANTEAFF
. | TRBJ2-2 | TRBV27 | few | TGTGCCAGCAGTTTAGAGGGGTGGGCCGGGGAGCTGTTTTTT | CASSLEGWAGELFF
. | TRBJ2-7 | TRBV28 | . | TGTGCCAGCAGTTTACTTGCCTACGAGCAGTACTTC | CASSLLAYEQYF
. | TRBJ1-2 | TRBV9 | . | TGTGCCAGCAGTCAGGGCTATGGCTACACCTTC | CASSQGYGYTF
. | TRBJ2-7 | TRBV18 | . | TGTGCCAGCTCACCACAACAGGGAGTATACGAGCAGTACTTC | CASSPQQGVYEQYF
. | TRBJ1-2 | TRBV4-3 | . | TGCGCCAGCAGCCAAGGTTCGTCGAGCCGCTATGGCTACACCTTC | CASSQGSSSRYGYTF
. | TRBJ2-5 | TRBV10-3 | . | TGTGCCATCAGCAGGGAGGGGGAGGGAGAGACCCAGTACTTC | CAISREGEGETQYF